Below are 15 T cell receptor beta chains sequenced from a single sample in a study of T cell responses to AZD1222 COVID-19 vaccine (dated by TCRdb to the early 2020s). Receptor libraries were prepared by the immunoSEQ multiplex PCR assay. In its TCRdb copy, this immuneACCESS table keeps in-frame sequences only and misses some clones. Where compared with another copy, unresolved V genes explain less than half of these, and the others have no known cause. This sample comprises some 96,000 clones, approximately 84% of them detected only once. The leading ten clones occupy approximately 15% of the sample. This sample's time point label indicates: about 28 days (+/-7) after the second vaccine dose. The sequencing used peripheral blood, collected 28 days after the second AZD1222 dose. These receptors were collected from an adult who received the AZD1222 COVID-19 vaccine.

The chain combines TRBV4-2 with TRBJ2-2, with TRBD1 matching over 11 bases. The V gene end was trimmed by 3 bases and the J gene end by 7 bases; junction bases not matched to a gene: 13. The CDR3 consists of 18 residues. Germline assignment: CDR1 LGHNA and CDR2 YNFKEQ. CDR3 protein: CASSQGPRTGGVVGELFF. CDR3 bases: TGTGCCAGCAGCCAGGGACCAAGGACAGGGGGCGTGGTCGGGGAGCTGTTTTTT.

The chain combines TRBV5-1 with TRBJ2-5, with 15 bases fitting TRBD2. The CDR3 extends over 18 amino acids. The V gene end was trimmed by 4 bases and the J gene end by 5 bases; junction bases not matched to a gene: 12. Germline values: CDR1 SGHRS, CDR2 YFSETQ. The CDR3 sequence: CASSPVGLAGGSGETQYF. The DNA for the CDR3 is TGCGCCAGCAGCCCGGTGGGACTAGCGGGGGGCTCCGGGGAGACCCAGTACTTC.

V and J are TRBV6-5 and TRBJ1-1; no clear D gene. CDR3 length: 14 amino acids. Trimming removed 1 base from V and 1 base from J, with 7 bases in between. Germline CDR1 is MNHEY and CDR2 is SVGAGI. CDR3 nucleotide sequence: TGTGCCAGCAGTTACTTCCCGGAGAACACTGAAGCTTTCTTT. It encodes CASSYFPENTEAFF.

The chain combines TRBV29-1 with TRBJ1-2, with D uncertain. Germline V gives CDR1 SQVTM, CDR2 ANQGSEA. The CDR3 extends over 12 amino acids. Trimming removed 4 bases at V and 2 bases at J, with 8 bases between. CDR3 DNA sequence: TGCAGCGTTGCAGGCGCGAACTATGGCTACACCTTC. Protein product: CSVAGANYGYTF.

In its sample, this clone was seen a few times. The rearrangement links TRBV7-2 to TRBJ1-2; D perhaps matches TRBD1 (6 bases). This CDR3 has 13 residues. The germline V and J ends were trimmed by 8 bases and 8 bases, with 18 bases remaining between them. Germline V gene lookup returns CDR1 SGHTA and CDR2 FQGNSA. CDR3 in amino acids: CASATGGLRGYTF. CDR3 in DNA: TGTGCCAGCGCGACAGGTGGTCTGCGGGGCTACACCTTC.

The table lists this clone with a count of one. V is TRBV10-3 and J is TRBJ2-1, with D tentatively TRBD2 (5 bases). From germline, CDR1 is ENHRY and CDR2 SYGVKD. V lost 8 bases and J lost 1, with 12 bases in between. CDR3 length: 14 amino acids. CDR3 amino acids: CAIEAGGSYNEQFF. The CDR3 DNA reads TGTGCCATCGAAGCAGGCGGGTCCTACAATGAGCAGTTCTTC.

The J gene is TRBJ2-7, the V gene TRBV5-1; 11 nucleotides match TRBD1. V was clipped by 4 bases and J by 5 bases; unmatched bases: 5. The CDR3 has 14 residues. Germline lookup yields CDR1 SGHRS and CDR2 YFSETQ. The CDR3 is CASSPGTGGNEQYF. The CDR3 DNA sequence: TGCGCCAGCAGCCCCGGGACAGGGGGTAACGAGCAGTACTTC.

V gene TRBV11-2 combines with J gene TRBJ2-2; D not certain. Germline loops: CDR1 SGHAT, CDR2 FQNNGV. There are 13 residues in the CDR3. Trimming stripped 4 bases from V and 8 bases from J, with 11 bases between. The CDR3 loop reads CASSSTPRGELFF. The CDR3 nucleotides are TGTGCCAGCAGCTCAACCCCCCGGGGGGAGCTGTTTTTT.

The table lists this clone with a count of one. The V gene is TRBV9, the J gene TRBJ2-1; maybe TRBD1 (5 bases). From germline, CDR1 is SGDLS and CDR2 YYNGEE. CDR3 length: 15 residues. V lost 7 bases and J 8 bases, leaving 22 bases between the germline ends. The CDR3 region has the DNA TGTGCCAGCTCAAGCCAGGGCACTTATTTGGATGAGCAGTTCTTC. The encoded protein is CASSSQGTYLDEQFF.

The V gene is TRBV18, the J gene TRBJ1-5; possibly TRBD1 for D (5 bases). There are 17 residues in the CDR3. V was pared by 1 base and J by 2 bases, with 15 bases between. Germline CDR1 and CDR2: KGHSH and LQKENI. As DNA, the CDR3 is TGTGCCAGCTCACCACGGGGGTCACTAGACGGCAATCAGCCCCAGCATTTT. It codes for CASSPRGSLDGNQPQHF.

This sequence joins TRBV5-4 and TRBJ1-2, with D maybe TRBD1 (6 bases). Trimming cost V 3 bases and J 4 bases, with 10 bases left between them. CDR1 and CDR2 from the germline V gene are SGHNT and YYREEE (reference sequence). The CDR3 contains 13 residues. CDR3 nucleotides: TGTGCCAGCAGCTCCCGGGACACCTATGGCTACACCTTC. Amino acid sequence: CASSSRDTYGYTF.

The chain recombines TRBV7-8 with TRBJ2-5, with D tentatively TRBD1 (6 bases). Germline-derived CDR1 and CDR2 are SGHVS and FQNEAQ. This CDR3 has 13 residues. The V end lost 9 bases, the J end lost 2 bases, and 13 bases lay between the germline ends. The CDR3 loop is CASTGQPQETQYF. The CDR3 nucleotides are TGTGCCAGTACCGGACAGCCACAAGAGACCCAGTACTTC.

J is TRBJ1-6 and V is TRBV5-6, with a tentative D call TRBD1 (6 bases). The CDR3 consists of 15 residues. Trimming took 3 bases from V and 7 from J, leaving 14 bases between them. The germline V gene has CDR1 SGHDT and CDR2 YYEEEE. The CDR3 coding sequence is TGTGCCAGCAGCTCCCCCGGGACACAAAATTCACCCCTCCACTTT. Its protein is CASSSPGTQNSPLHF.

In nucleotides, the CDR3 is TGTGCCACCAGCTGGGGTAGCGGGGGCTACGAGCAGTACTTC. Its protein product is CATSWGSGGYEQYF. This chain connects TRBV15 to TRBJ2-7; 9 nucleotides match TRBD2. Germline loops: CDR1 LNHNV, CDR2 YYDKDF (reference sequence). J was trimmed by 3 bases and V by 5 bases; bases with no gene match: 5. The CDR3 extends over 14 amino acids.

The V call is TRBV10-3, the J call TRBJ2-7; 12 bases are a match to TRBD2. The CDR3 spans 16 residues. With V trimmed by 3 bases and J by 5 bases, 8 bases remained unmatched. Germline V gene lookup returns CDR1 ENHRY and CDR2 SYGVKD. The CDR3 nucleotides are TGTGCCATCAGTGACCAATCGACTAGCGGGAGTGACGAGCAGTACTTC. It encodes CAISDQSTSGSDEQYF.